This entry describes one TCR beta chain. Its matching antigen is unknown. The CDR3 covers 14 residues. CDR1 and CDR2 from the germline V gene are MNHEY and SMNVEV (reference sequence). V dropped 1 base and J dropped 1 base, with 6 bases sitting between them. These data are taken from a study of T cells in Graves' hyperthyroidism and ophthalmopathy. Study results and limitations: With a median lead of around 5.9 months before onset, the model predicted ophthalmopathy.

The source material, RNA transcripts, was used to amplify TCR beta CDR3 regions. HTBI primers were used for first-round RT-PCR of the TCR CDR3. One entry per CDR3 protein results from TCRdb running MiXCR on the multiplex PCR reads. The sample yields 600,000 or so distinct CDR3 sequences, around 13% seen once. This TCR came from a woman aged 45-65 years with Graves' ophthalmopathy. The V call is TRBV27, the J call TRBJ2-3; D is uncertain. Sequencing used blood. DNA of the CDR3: TGTGCCAGCAGTTTATACTCCGGCACAGATACGCAGTATTTT. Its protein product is CASSLYSGTDTQYF.